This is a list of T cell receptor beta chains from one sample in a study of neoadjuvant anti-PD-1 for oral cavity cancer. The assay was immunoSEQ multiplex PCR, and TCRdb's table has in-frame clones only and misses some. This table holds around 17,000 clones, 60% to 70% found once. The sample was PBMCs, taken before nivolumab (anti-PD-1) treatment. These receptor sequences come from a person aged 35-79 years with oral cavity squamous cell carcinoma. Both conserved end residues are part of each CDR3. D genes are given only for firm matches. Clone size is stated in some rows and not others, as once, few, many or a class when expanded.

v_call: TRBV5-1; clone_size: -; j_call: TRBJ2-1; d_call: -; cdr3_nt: TGCGCCAGCAGCTTGGTAACAGGGTGGAATGAGCAGTTCTTC; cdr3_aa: CASSLVTGWNEQFF
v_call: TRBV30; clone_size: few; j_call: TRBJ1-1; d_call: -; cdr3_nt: TGTGCCTGGAGCGACCTTAGTGGAGAAGCTTTCTTT; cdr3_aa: CAWSDLSGEAFF
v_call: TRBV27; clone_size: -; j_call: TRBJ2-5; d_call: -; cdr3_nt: TGTGCCAGCAGTCGCATGGGGGTGCAAGAGACCCAGTACTTC; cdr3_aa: CASSRMGVQETQYF
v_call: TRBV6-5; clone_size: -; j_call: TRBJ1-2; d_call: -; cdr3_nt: TGTGCCAGCACCCCAGGGGTCATTTGGGGAGGCTACACCTTC; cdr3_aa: CASTPGVIWGGYTF
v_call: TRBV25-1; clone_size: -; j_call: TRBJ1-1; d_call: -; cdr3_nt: TGTGCCAGCAGTGAACAGGGGAACACTGAAGCTTTCTTT; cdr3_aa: CASSEQGNTEAFF
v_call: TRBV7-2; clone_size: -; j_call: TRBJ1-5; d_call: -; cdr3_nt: TGTGCCAGCAGCTTAGCCGAAAATCAGCCCCAGCATTTT; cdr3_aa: CASSLAENQPQHF
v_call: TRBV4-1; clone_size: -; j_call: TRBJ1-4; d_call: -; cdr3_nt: TGCGCCAGCAAAAACACCAGGACTAATGAAAAACTGTTTTTT; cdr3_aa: CASKNTRTNEKLFF
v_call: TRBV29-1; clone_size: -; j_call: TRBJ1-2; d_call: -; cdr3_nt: TGCAGCGTAGACGACAGCTATGGCTACACCTTC; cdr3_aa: CSVDDSYGYTF
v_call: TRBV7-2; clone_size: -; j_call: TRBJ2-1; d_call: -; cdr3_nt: TGTGCCAGCAGCTTTCTCTCTAGCGTGCACAATGAGCAGTTCTTC; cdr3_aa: CASSFLSSVHNEQFF
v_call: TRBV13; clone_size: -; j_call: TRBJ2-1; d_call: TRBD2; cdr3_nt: TGTGCCAGCAGCCCCCGACTAGCGGGAATATACAATGAGCAGTTCTTC; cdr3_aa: CASSPRLAGIYNEQFF
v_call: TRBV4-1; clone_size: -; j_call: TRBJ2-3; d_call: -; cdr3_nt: TGCGCCAGCAGCCAAGGACCCGTGGTCCTTTCCACAGATACGCAGTATTTT; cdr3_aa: CASSQGPVVLSTDTQYF
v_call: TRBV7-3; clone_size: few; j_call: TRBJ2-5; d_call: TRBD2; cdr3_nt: TGTGCCAGCAGCTTCCAGGCGGTAGCGGGACCGGAGGAGACCCAGTACTTC; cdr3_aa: CASSFQAVAGPEETQYF
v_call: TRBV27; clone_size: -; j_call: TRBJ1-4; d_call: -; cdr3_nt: TGTGCCAGCAGTTGGCGGGGAGTTGGTGAAAAACTGTTTTTT; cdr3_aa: CASSWRGVGEKLFF
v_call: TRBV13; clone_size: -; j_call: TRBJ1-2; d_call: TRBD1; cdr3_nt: TGTGCCAGCAGCGAGACAGGGTTTTCACATGGCTACACCTTC; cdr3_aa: CASSETGFSHGYTF
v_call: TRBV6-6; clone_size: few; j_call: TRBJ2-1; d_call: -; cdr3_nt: TGTGCCAGCAGTTACTCGATCTCAGTAGCCGGAGGAGAGCAGTTCTTC; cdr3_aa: CASSYSISVAGGEQFF
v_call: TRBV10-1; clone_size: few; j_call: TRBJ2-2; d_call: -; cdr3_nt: TGCGCCAGTAAGGGAAGCACCGGGGAGCTGTTTTTT; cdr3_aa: CASKGSTGELFF
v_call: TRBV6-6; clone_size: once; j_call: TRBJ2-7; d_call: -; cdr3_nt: TGTGCCAGCAGTTACTCGGAGTCCTACGAGCAGTACTTC; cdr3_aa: CASSYSESYEQYF
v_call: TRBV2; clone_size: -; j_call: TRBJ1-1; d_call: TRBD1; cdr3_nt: TGTGCCAGCAGTGGGACAGGGCGGACTGAAGCTTTCTTT; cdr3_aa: CASSGTGRTEAFF
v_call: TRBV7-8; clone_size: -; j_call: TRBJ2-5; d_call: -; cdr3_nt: TGTGCCAGCAGCTTAGGTCGGGGCCAAGAGACCCAGTACTTC; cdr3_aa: CASSLGRGQETQYF
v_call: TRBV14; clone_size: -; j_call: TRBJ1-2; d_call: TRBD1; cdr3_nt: TGTGCCAGCAGACCAGACAGGGAGTATGGCTACACCTTC; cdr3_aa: CASRPDREYGYTF
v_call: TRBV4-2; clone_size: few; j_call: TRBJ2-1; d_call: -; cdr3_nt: TGTGCCAGCAGCCAAGAGGGGGCCTACAATGAGCAGTTCTTC; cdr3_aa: CASSQEGAYNEQFF
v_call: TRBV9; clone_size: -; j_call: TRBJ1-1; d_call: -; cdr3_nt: TGTGCCAGCAGCGTAGAAGGGGGATTAACTGAAGCTTTCTTT; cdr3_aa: CASSVEGGLTEAFF
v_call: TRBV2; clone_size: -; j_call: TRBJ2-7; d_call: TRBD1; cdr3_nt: TGTGCCAGCAGTTCGGACAGGGGACCCTACGAGCAGTACTTC; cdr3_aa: CASSSDRGPYEQYF
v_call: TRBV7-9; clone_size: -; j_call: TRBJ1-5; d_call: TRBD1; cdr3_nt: TGTGCCAGCAGCCCGGGGACAGGGGAAAGCAATCAGCCCCAGCATTTT; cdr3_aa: CASSPGTGESNQPQHF
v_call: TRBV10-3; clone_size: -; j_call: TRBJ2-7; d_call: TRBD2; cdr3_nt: TGTGCCATCCGGACTAGCGGGAGTTCCGAGCAGTACTTC; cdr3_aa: CAIRTSGSSEQYF
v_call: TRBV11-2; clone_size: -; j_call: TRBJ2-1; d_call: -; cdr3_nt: TGTGCCAGCAGCTTAGTTCCGCTCTACAATGAGCAGTTCTTC; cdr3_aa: CASSLVPLYNEQFF
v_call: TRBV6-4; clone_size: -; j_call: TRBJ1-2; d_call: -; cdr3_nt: TGTGCCAGCAGTCAAACCGGGACCTCACGGGGGTATGGCTACACCTTC; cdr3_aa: CASSQTGTSRGYGYTF
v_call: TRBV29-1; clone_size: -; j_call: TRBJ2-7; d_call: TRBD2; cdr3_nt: TGCAGCGTTACTAGCGACTCCTACGAGCAGTACTTC; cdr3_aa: CSVTSDSYEQYF
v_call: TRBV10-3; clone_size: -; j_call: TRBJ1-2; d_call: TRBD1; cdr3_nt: TGTGCCATCAGTGATGGGGGGACAGGCAACTATGGCTACACCTTC; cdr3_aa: CAISDGGTGNYGYTF
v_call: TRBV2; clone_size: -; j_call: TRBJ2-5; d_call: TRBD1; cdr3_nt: TGTGCCAGCAGGTGGCAGGGGGAAACCCAGTACTTC; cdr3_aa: CASRWQGETQYF
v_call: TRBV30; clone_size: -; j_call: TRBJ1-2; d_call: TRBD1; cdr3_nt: TGTGCCTGGGAGACCAGGGGGGCTGGCTACACCTTC; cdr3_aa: CAWETRGAGYTF
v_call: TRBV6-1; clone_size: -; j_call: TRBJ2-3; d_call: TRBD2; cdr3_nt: TGTGCCAGCAGGGGGACTAGCGGCACAGATACGCAGTATTTT; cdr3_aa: CASRGTSGTDTQYF
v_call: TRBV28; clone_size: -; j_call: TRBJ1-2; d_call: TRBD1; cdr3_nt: TGTGCCAGCAGTTTAACGCCGGGACAGTCCTATGGCTACACCTTC; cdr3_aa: CASSLTPGQSYGYTF
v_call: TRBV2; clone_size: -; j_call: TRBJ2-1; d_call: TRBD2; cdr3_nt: TGTGCCAGCAGGATAGCGGGAGAGAACAATGAGCAGTTCTTC; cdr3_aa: CASRIAGENNEQFF
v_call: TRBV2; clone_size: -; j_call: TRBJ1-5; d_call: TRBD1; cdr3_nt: TGTGCCAGCAGAGAGGACAGGGTAAATCAGCCCCAGCATTTT; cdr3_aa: CASREDRVNQPQHF
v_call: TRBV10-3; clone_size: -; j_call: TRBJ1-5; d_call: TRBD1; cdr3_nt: TGTGCCATCAGCGAAAACAGGGGAGGTAGCAATCAGCCCCAGCATTTT; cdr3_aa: CAISENRGGSNQPQHF
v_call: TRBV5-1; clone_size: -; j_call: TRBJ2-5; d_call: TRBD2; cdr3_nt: TGCGCCAGCTCGTCGGGCGCTAGCGGCCTCCCAGAGACCCAGTACTTC; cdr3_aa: CASSSGASGLPETQYF
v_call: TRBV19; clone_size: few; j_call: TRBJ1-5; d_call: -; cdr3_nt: TGTGCCAGTAGCCCAGGGGTGGTGCAGCCCCAGCATTTT; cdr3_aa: CASSPGVVQPQHF
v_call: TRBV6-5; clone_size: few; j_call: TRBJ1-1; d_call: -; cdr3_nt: TGTGCCAGCAGTTACAAAGGGACAGCTTTCTTT; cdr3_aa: CASSYKGTAFF
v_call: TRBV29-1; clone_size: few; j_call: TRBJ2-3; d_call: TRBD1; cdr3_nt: TGCAGCGTTGGAACAGGGGGCTTCACAGATACGCAGTATTTT; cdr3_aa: CSVGTGGFTDTQYF
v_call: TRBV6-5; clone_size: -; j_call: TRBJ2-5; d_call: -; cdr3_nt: TGTGCCAGCAGTTGGGGATACGAGGATGAAGAGACCCAGTACTTC; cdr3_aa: CASSWGYEDEETQYF
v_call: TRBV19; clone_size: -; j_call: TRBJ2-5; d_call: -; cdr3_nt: TGTGCCAGTAGTATGGCTCAGGGGGAGACCCAGTACTTC; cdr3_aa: CASSMAQGETQYF
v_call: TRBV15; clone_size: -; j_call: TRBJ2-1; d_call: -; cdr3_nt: TGTGCCGTGGGAAGCTCCTACAATGAGCAGTTCTTC; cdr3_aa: CAVGSSYNEQFF
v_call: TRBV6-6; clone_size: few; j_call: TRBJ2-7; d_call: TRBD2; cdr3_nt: TGTGCCAGCATCAAAGGGACTAGCGGGGCCTACGAGCAGTACTTC; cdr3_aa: CASIKGTSGAYEQYF